Here is one TCR beta chain with its context. This record belongs to a study of OX40 agonist ivuxolimab in advanced cancers. Produced via immunoSEQ multiplex PCR; TCRdb's table is partial and in-frame only. Of 65,000 to 70,000 clones listed, approximately 89% are singletons. With V trimmed by 2 bases and J by 0 bases, 5 bases remained unmatched. Germline assignment: CDR1 SGDLS and CDR2 YYNGEE. The CDR3 is 16 residues long. The chain recombines TRBV9 with TRBJ2-5, with 9 positions matching TRBD1. The TCR originated in an adult with an advanced solid tumor such as melanoma, head and neck, liver or kidney cancer. The sample here was CD4+ or CD8+ T cells sorted from blood, taken in a trial of the OX40 agonist ivuxolimab. The CDR3 sequence is CASSVVDRGYQETQYF. DNA for the CDR3: TGTGCCAGCAGCGTGGTTGACAGGGGGTACCAAGAGACCCAGTACTTC.